This T cell receptor beta chain comes out of a study of Graves' ophthalmopathy and Graves' hyperthyroidism. RNA transcripts served as template for amplifying TCR beta CDR3 sequences. HTBI primers served in a first-round RT-PCR, which a second-round multiplex PCR followed. TCRdb reprocessed the multiplex PCR reads with MiXCR, giving one entry per CDR3 protein. Of about 400,000 distinct CDR3 sequences listed, just over 15% are singletons. There are a few counts of this clonotype. The CDR3 loop spans 16 amino acids. Trimming cost V 5 bases and J 0 bases; bases outside gene matches: 10. Germline CDR1 is DFQATT and CDR2 is SNEGSKA (reference sequence).

The V and J genes are TRBV20-1 and TRBJ1-1; 9 bases fit TRBD1. The TCR sequence derives from a woman under 30 with stable Graves' hyperthyroidism. Specimen: peripheral blood. CDR3 sequence reads: CSAPSGGQGMNTEAFF. DNA for the CDR3: TGCAGTGCTCCCTCAGGGGGACAGGGAATGAACACTGAAGCTTTCTTT.